This is a list of T cell receptor beta chains from one sample in a study of blood T cell repertoires in COVID-19. TCRdb keeps only in-frame clones here, not all; method: immunoSEQ multiplex PCR. The table lists approximately 280,000 clones, around 85% of them singletons. The source material was peripheral blood. These receptors were collected from a woman in her twenties or thirties who had recovered from COVID-19. The CDR3 runs from the conserved cysteine through the conserved F or W. A D gene is named only where the DNA matches it firmly. The size of a clone is reported for some rows only, either as once, few or many, or as a class for expanded clones.

d_gene: .; v_gene: TRBV19; j_gene: TRBJ1-3; abundance: .; CDR3aa: CASSVGSGASGNTIYF; CDR3nt: TGTGCCAGTAGTGTGGGGTCAGGGGCCTCTGGAAACACCATATATTTT
d_gene: .; v_gene: TRBV11-2; j_gene: TRBJ1-1; abundance: .; CDR3aa: CASSRPGNLLNTEAFF; CDR3nt: TGTGCCAGCAGCCGACCAGGTAACTTACTGAACACTGAAGCTTTCTTT
d_gene: TRBD1; v_gene: TRBV11-2; j_gene: TRBJ2-7; abundance: .; CDR3aa: CASSPAGQGVLDYEQYF; CDR3nt: TGTGCCAGCAGCCCCGCGGGACAGGGGGTATTGGACTACGAGCAGTACTTC
d_gene: TRBD2; v_gene: TRBV4-1; j_gene: TRBJ2-3; abundance: .; CDR3aa: CASSTPGLTNTDTQYF; CDR3nt: TGCGCCAGCAGCACTCCGGGACTAACTAACACAGATACGCAGTATTTT
d_gene: .; v_gene: TRBV5-5; j_gene: TRBJ1-3; abundance: .; CDR3aa: CASSLGASSGNTIYF; CDR3nt: TGTGCCAGCAGCTTGGGAGCCTCCTCTGGAAACACCATATATTTT
d_gene: TRBD1; v_gene: TRBV12-3/TRBV12-4; j_gene: TRBJ2-7; abundance: .; CDR3aa: CASSSRGREQYF; CDR3nt: TGTGCCAGCAGTTCGAGGGGGCGTGAGCAGTACTTC
d_gene: .; v_gene: TRBV5-6; j_gene: TRBJ1-5; abundance: .; CDR3aa: CASSSTAAGRSNQPQHF; CDR3nt: TGTGCCAGCAGCTCCACTGCGGCTGGCCGTAGCAATCAGCCCCAGCATTTT
d_gene: TRBD1; v_gene: TRBV19; j_gene: TRBJ2-7; abundance: .; CDR3aa: CASSHRTGDYEQYF; CDR3nt: TGTGCCAGTAGTCATCGGACAGGGGACTACGAGCAGTACTTC
d_gene: .; v_gene: TRBV2; j_gene: TRBJ1-1; abundance: .; CDR3aa: CASSGEGGYTEAFF; CDR3nt: TGTGCCAGCAGTGGGGAGGGCGGCTACACTGAAGCTTTCTTT
d_gene: .; v_gene: TRBV7-9; j_gene: TRBJ2-7; abundance: .; CDR3aa: CASSLVIGDEQYF; CDR3nt: TGTGCCAGCAGCTTAGTAATCGGGGACGAGCAGTACTTC
d_gene: .; v_gene: TRBV11-1; j_gene: TRBJ1-1; abundance: .; CDR3aa: CASRVLGEGRHTEAFF; CDR3nt: TGTGCCAGCAGGGTCCTCGGGGAAGGGAGGCACACTGAAGCTTTCTTT
d_gene: .; v_gene: TRBV27; j_gene: TRBJ2-3; abundance: .; CDR3aa: CASTGSISDTQYF; CDR3nt: TGTGCCAGCACAGGTTCGATCTCAGATACGCAGTATTTT
d_gene: .; v_gene: TRBV6-5; j_gene: TRBJ1-6; abundance: .; CDR3aa: CASQISENSPLHF; CDR3nt: TGTGCCAGCCAAATCAGCGAGAATTCACCCCTCCACTTT
d_gene: .; v_gene: TRBV3-1/TRBV3-2; j_gene: TRBJ2-7; abundance: .; CDR3aa: CASSVRDSYEQYF; CDR3nt: TGTGCCAGCAGCGTCCGGGACTCTTACGAGCAGTACTTC
d_gene: TRBD1; v_gene: TRBV6-2/TRBV6-3; j_gene: TRBJ1-2; abundance: .; CDR3aa: CASSSQDRGIFAYGYTF; CDR3nt: TGTGCCAGCAGTTCCCAGGACAGGGGAATCTTCGCCTATGGCTACACCTTC
d_gene: TRBD1; v_gene: TRBV30; j_gene: TRBJ2-5; abundance: .; CDR3aa: CAWSVQGGGETQYF; CDR3nt: TGTGCCTGGAGTGTACAAGGGGGCGGGGAGACCCAGTACTTC
d_gene: TRBD1; v_gene: TRBV4-1; j_gene: TRBJ1-1; abundance: few; CDR3aa: CASSRGGDRGLSTEAFF; CDR3nt: TGCGCCAGCAGCCGAGGGGGCGACAGGGGGCTGAGCACTGAAGCTTTCTTT
d_gene: .; v_gene: TRBV7-8; j_gene: TRBJ1-4; abundance: once; CDR3aa: CASSSGGAANEKLFF; CDR3nt: TGTGCCAGCAGCTCCGGGGGGGCGGCTAATGAAAAACTGTTTTTT
d_gene: .; v_gene: TRBV15; j_gene: TRBJ1-1; abundance: once; CDR3aa: CATTKRGWGTEAFF; CDR3nt: TGTGCCACCACCAAGCGGGGATGGGGCACTGAAGCTTTCTTT
d_gene: .; v_gene: TRBV18; j_gene: TRBJ2-5; abundance: .; CDR3aa: CASSPREETQYF; CDR3nt: TGTGCCAGCTCACCAAGGGAGGAGACCCAGTACTTC
d_gene: TRBD2; v_gene: TRBV2; j_gene: TRBJ2-5; abundance: once; CDR3aa: CASSEERELETQYF; CDR3nt: TGTGCCAGCAGTGAGGAGCGGGAGTTAGAGACCCAGTACTTC
d_gene: .; v_gene: TRBV5-4; j_gene: TRBJ2-5; abundance: .; CDR3aa: CASSLTSLETQYF; CDR3nt: TGTGCCAGCAGCTTGACTAGTCTTGAGACCCAGTACTTC
d_gene: TRBD1; v_gene: TRBV9; j_gene: TRBJ2-3; abundance: .; CDR3aa: CASSPYTGTGTADTQYF; CDR3nt: TGTGCCAGCAGCCCCTATACCGGGACAGGGACCGCAGATACGCAGTATTTT
d_gene: .; v_gene: TRBV5-5; j_gene: TRBJ2-1; abundance: .; CDR3aa: CASSQDGGGYNEQFF; CDR3nt: TGTGCCAGCAGCCAAGACGGCGGAGGCTACAATGAGCAGTTCTTC
d_gene: TRBD1; v_gene: TRBV19; j_gene: TRBJ2-2; abundance: .; CDR3aa: CASTVGQGIPGELFF; CDR3nt: TGTGCCAGTACCGTGGGACAGGGTATTCCCGGGGAGCTGTTTTTT
d_gene: .; v_gene: TRBV3-1/TRBV3-2; j_gene: TRBJ2-5; abundance: .; CDR3aa: CASSQSGETQYF; CDR3nt: TGTGCCAGCAGCCAGAGTGGAGAGACCCAGTACTTC
d_gene: TRBD1; v_gene: TRBV19; j_gene: TRBJ1-4; abundance: .; CDR3aa: CASSAVSAGQGGKLFF; CDR3nt: TGTGCCAGTAGTGCCGTCTCCGCGGGACAGGGTGGAAAACTGTTTTTT
d_gene: .; v_gene: TRBV29-1; j_gene: TRBJ1-2; abundance: .; CDR3aa: CSATGGVGYGYTF; CDR3nt: TGCAGCGCCACCGGCGGGGTCGGTTATGGCTACACCTTC
d_gene: .; v_gene: TRBV19; j_gene: TRBJ1-4; abundance: .; CDR3aa: CASTPKGGGKLFF; CDR3nt: TGTGCCAGTACTCCAAAGGGCGGGGGAAAACTGTTTTTT
d_gene: .; v_gene: TRBV30; j_gene: TRBJ1-1; abundance: .; CDR3aa: CAWTSTGWTEAFF; CDR3nt: TGTGCCTGGACCTCGACCGGGTGGACTGAAGCTTTCTTT
d_gene: TRBD1; v_gene: TRBV24-1; j_gene: TRBJ1-4; abundance: .; CDR3aa: CATSDRQGALATNEKLFF; CDR3nt: TGTGCCACCAGTGATCGCCAGGGGGCCCTAGCAACTAATGAAAAACTGTTTTTT